The clone carrying this T cell receptor (beta chain) has just a few counts. The antigen remains unidentified. This specimen belongs to a study of T cell repertoires in cytomegalovirus infection. Overall study context: Public TCR beta signature analysis indicated the presence of both CMV infection and matching HLA type. Overall study findings and caveats: Carriage of CMV together with the relevant HLA was identifiable through cumulative public TCR beta family frequency. Clonotype analysis showed dominance of the ex vivo response by HLA-C-restricted CMV-specific TCR beta clonotypes.

Germline CDR1 is SGHNT and CDR2 is YYREEE (reference sequence). This CDR3 region has 11 residues. TCRdb passed the reads through MiXCR, listing each CDR3 protein once. The sample lists over 100,000 distinct CDR3 sequences; around 9.1% were seen once. The origin of this receptor is a human donor in good health (CMV status not recorded). Some clones in this sample may be carry-over from other donors' samples. Material: PBMCs, sequenced either directly or after in vitro stimulation (not recorded which). This rearrangement joins TRBV5-4 to TRBJ2-5; tentatively, D is TRBD2 (6 bases). Here the CDR3 reads CAGGRRPTQYF. The DNA of the CDR3 is TGTGCGGGAGGCCGCCGGCCGACCCAGTACTTC.